These 20 T cell receptor beta chains were all obtained from the same sample, sequenced in a study of somatic mutations in cytotoxic T cells in rheumatoid arthritis. The method was immunoSEQ multiplex PCR; TCRdb's version includes in-frame clones alone and lacks a portion of them. The sample includes about 16,000 clones, about four fifths seen only once; the top ten take 15% to 20%. Sample: CD8+ T cells sorted from blood. The receptor source for this set is an adult with rheumatoid arthritis.

This clone was counted a single time. The genes are TRBV19 and TRBJ2-7, with D unresolved. This CDR3 has 14 amino acids. Per the germline V gene, CDR1 is LNHDA and CDR2 is SQIVND (reference sequence). The germline V and J ends were trimmed by 1 base and 0 bases, with 7 bases remaining between them. CDR3 in DNA: TGTGCCAGTAGTATAGGAACGCTCTCCTACGAGCAGTACTTC. This gives the protein CASSIGTLSYEQYF.

In this sample, this clone turned up a few times. This chain links TRBV19 with TRBJ1-1; D unclear. Germline assignment: CDR1 LNHDA and CDR2 SQIVND (reference sequence). The CDR3 is 16 amino acids. Trimming took off 7 bases at V and 4 bases at J, with 22 bases between the two ends. Here the CDR3 reads CASISPTRGVATEAFF. The CDR3 region has the DNA TGTGCCAGTATTTCCCCTACGCGGGGAGTGGCCACTGAAGCTTTCTTT. Looking up the rest from reference TRBV19 and TRBJ1-1 gives the full variable domain: DGGITQSPKYLFRKEGQNVTLSCEQNLNHDAMYWYRQDPGQGLRLIYYSQIVNDFQKGDIAEGYSVSREKKESFPLTVTSAQKNPTAFYLCASISPTRGVATEAFFGQGTRLTVV.

The J gene is TRBJ1-2, the V gene TRBV29-1, with a possible D match to TRBD1 (5 bases). Trimming took 6 bases from V and 3 from J, leaving 17 bases between them. The CDR3 length is 14 residues. Germline CDR1 SQVTM, CDR2 ANQGSEA. In DNA, the CDR3 is TGCAGCGTGACCGGGTCAGGGTCCTACTATGGCTACACCTTC. Residues: CSVTGSGSYYGYTF.

This chain uses TRBV11-2 with TRBJ2-1; 8 positions agree with TRBD1. This CDR3 comprises 16 residues. Germline V CDR1 and CDR2: SGHAT, FQNNGV. Trimming took 3 bases from V and 6 from J; bases not matched to a gene: 10. The CDR3 spells CASSFLTGELINEQFF. The CDR3 nucleotides read TGTGCCAGCAGCTTCCTGACAGGGGAGTTAATCAATGAGCAGTTCTTC.

This chain connects TRBV9 to TRBJ1-6, with 9 bases lining up with TRBD1. CDR1 SGDLS and CDR2 YYNGEE come from the germline V gene. This CDR3 has 15 residues. The trim removed 0 bases at V and 7 bases at J, leaving 2 bases unmatched. CDR3 in amino acids: CASSVDRGRNSPLHF. The CDR3 DNA is TGTGCCAGCAGCGTAGACAGGGGGCGGAATTCACCCCTCCACTTT.

The genes are TRBV10-3 and TRBJ2-1, with 13 bases identical to TRBD2. CDR1 and CDR2 from the germline V gene are ENHRY and SYGVKD. The CDR3 length is 17 residues. Trimming took 0 bases from V and 4 from J; bases not matched to a gene: 3. The CDR3 protein is CAISESTSGGFYNEQFF. CDR3 in DNA: TGTGCCATCAGTGAGTCGACTAGCGGGGGGTTTTACAATGAGCAGTTCTTC.

This chain links TRBV27 with TRBJ2-7; D not resolved. V lost 3 bases and J 3 bases, leaving 9 bases between the germline ends. CDR1 MNHEY and CDR2 SMNVEV come from the germline V gene (reference sequence). The CDR3 sequence is 13 residues long. The CDR3 here is CASSFGLRYEQYF. CDR3 DNA sequence: TGTGCCAGCAGTTTCGGCCTTCGCTACGAGCAGTACTTC.

The CDR3 here is CASAGTSGPDTQYF. Here the CDR3 DNA reads TGTGCCAGTGCCGGGACTAGCGGGCCAGATACGCAGTATTTT. This chain links TRBV6-1 with TRBJ2-3; TRBD2 matches 12 bases. Germline trimming cut 9 bases from V and 4 bases from J; bases unmatched to any gene: 5. Germline CDR1 reads MNHNS; CDR2 reads SASEGT. This CDR3 comprises 14 residues.

The V gene is TRBV11-2, the J gene TRBJ1-5; D is unresolved. The germline V gene has CDR1 SGHAT and CDR2 FQNNGV. Trimming took 2 bases from V and 0 from J, leaving 8 bases between them. The CDR3 is made up of 15 amino acids. CDR3 coding DNA: TGTGCCAGCAGCTTAAGCAGGTATAGCAATCAGCCCCAGCATTTT. Encoded protein: CASSLSRYSNQPQHF. Variable domain in full (rest from reference TRBV11-2 and TRBJ1-5): EAGVAQSPRYKIIEKRQSVAFWCNPISGHATLYWYQQILGQGPKLLIQFQNNGVVDDSQLPKDRFSAERLKGVDSTLKIQPAKLEDSAVYLCASSLSRYSNQPQHFGDGTRLSIL.

This clone has more than one count but fewer than ten. V and J are TRBV2 and TRBJ1-1, with D perhaps matching TRBD1 (5 bases). V gave up 3 bases and J gave up 0 bases, with 5 bases separating them. This CDR3 is built from 13 residues. The germline V gene encodes CDR1 SNHLY and CDR2 FYNNEI. CDR3 sequence reads: CASSEGLNTEAFF. The CDR3, as DNA: TGTGCCAGCAGTGAGGGACTGAACACTGAAGCTTTCTTT. The full variable domain, in which reference TRBV2 and TRBJ1-1 provide the parts outside the CDR3, is EPEVTQTPSHQVTQMGQEVILRCVPISNHLYFYWYRQILGQKVEFLVSFYNNEISEKSEIFDDQFSVERPDGSNFTLKIRSTKLEDSAMYFCASSEGLNTEAFFGQGTRLTVV.

The chain carries TRBV4-2 and TRBJ1-5, with D perhaps matching TRBD1 (5 bases). CDR1 is LGHNA and CDR2 is YNFKEQ in the germline V gene. V dropped 0 bases and J dropped 0 bases, with 12 bases sitting between them. The CDR3 extends over 17 amino acids. DNA for the CDR3: TGTGCCAGCAGCCAAGAGGGGCCGCTTTATAGCAATCAGCCCCAGCATTTT. Its protein product is CASSQEGPLYSNQPQHF.

The chain uses TRBV25-1 and TRBJ2-3; perhaps TRBD2 as D (5 bases). Trimming cost V 0 bases and J 6 bases, with 16 bases left between them. CDR1 is MGHDK, CDR2 SYGVNS, per germline. The CDR3 totals 16 residues. CDR3 loop: CASSEYEGYTGDTQYF. In DNA form, the CDR3 reads TGTGCCAGCAGTGAATATGAAGGCTATACGGGGGATACGCAGTATTTT.

This sequence joins TRBV7-9 and TRBJ2-5; 11 bases agree with TRBD2. The CDR3 has 16 amino acids. CDR1 and CDR2 (germline): SEHNR, FQNEAQ (reference sequence). V shed 4 bases and J 2 bases; nucleotides not matched to a gene: 6. The chain's CDR3 is CASSSRLAGPQETQYF. Here the CDR3 DNA reads TGTGCCAGCAGCTCCAGACTAGCGGGGCCACAAGAGACCCAGTACTTC. Full variable domain (outside the CDR3, taken from reference TRBV7-9 and TRBJ2-5): DTGVSQNPRHKITKRGQNVTFRCDPISEHNRLYWYRQTLGQGPEFLTYFQNEAQLEKSRLLSDRFSAERPKGSFSTLEIQRTEQGDSAMYLCASSSRLAGPQETQYFGPGTRLLVL.

This chain joins TRBV4-1 and TRBJ1-1; 7 nucleotides match TRBD1. CDR1 is MGHRA, CDR2 YSYEKL, per germline. This CDR3 spans 15 amino acids. Trimming at V came to 4 bases and at J to 3 bases, leaving 8 bases not matched to a gene. CDR3 in DNA: TGCGCCAGCAGCCCAAACCCGGGACAGTACACTGAAGCTTTCTTT. Its translation: CASSPNPGQYTEAFF.

The chain employs TRBV9 and TRBJ1-3; no clear D. Germline CDR1 reads SGDLS; CDR2 reads YYNGEE. The CDR3 loop spans 13 amino acids. V dropped 0 bases and J dropped 7 bases, with 8 bases sitting between them. The CDR3 protein is CASSVGSPNTIYF. As DNA, the CDR3 is TGTGCCAGCAGCGTAGGATCTCCTAACACCATATATTTT.

The chain carries TRBV9 and TRBJ2-6; D not resolved. CDR1 is SGDLS and CDR2 is YYNGEE in the germline V gene. The V end lost 4 bases, the J end lost 4 bases, and 12 bases lay between the germline ends. The CDR3 runs 15 residues. The DNA of the CDR3 is TGTGCCAGCAGCTCCTGGGGTGGAGGGGCCAACGTCCTGACTTTC. It codes for CASSSWGGGANVLTF.

The rearrangement uses TRBV29-1 and TRBJ2-1; 8 nucleotides align to TRBD1. CDR3 length: 14 amino acids. Germline-derived CDR1 and CDR2 are SQVTM and ANQGSEA. The V and J ends lost 0 bases and 9 bases, in that order; junction bases with no gene match: 7. The CDR3 DNA is TGCAGCGTTGAAGATCTGGGCAGGGGGCTTGAGCAGTTCTTC. This codes for CSVEDLGRGLEQFF.

The chain recombines TRBV28 with TRBJ2-5; 7 nucleotides align to TRBD1. The J call may be incorrect, as the DNA end agrees better with TRBJ2-7. The CDR3 totals 13 residues. Germline V gene data show CDR1 as MDHEN and CDR2 as SYDVKM. The CDR3 protein is CASSPDRVHEQYF. Here the CDR3 DNA reads TGTGCCAGCAGTCCTGACAGGGTACACGAGCAGTACTTC.

V usage is TRBV7-8 and J usage is TRBJ2-3; D could derive from TRBD1 or TRBD2 (5 bases each). There are 17 residues in the CDR3. Germline values: CDR1 SGHVS, CDR2 FQNEAQ. The ends were cut back, 5 bases at V and 6 bases at J, with 24 bases in the middle. DNA for the CDR3: TGTGCCAGCAGCGCCATCGTGGGGACGGTCACCGGGGATACGCAGTATTTT. It specifies CASSAIVGTVTGDTQYF. The variable domain in full, with the rest retrieved from reference TRBV7-8 and TRBJ2-3, is GAGVSQSPRYKVAKRGQDVALRCDPISGHVSLFWYQQALGQGPEFLTYFQNEAQLDKSGLPSDRFFAERPEGSVSTLKIQRTQQEDSAVYLCASSAIVGTVTGDTQYFGPGTRLTVL.

The genes are TRBV6-4 and TRBJ2-1, with unresolved D. The CDR3 runs to 13 residues. Trimming cost V 3 bases and J 2 bases, with 5 bases left between them. CDR1 is MRHNA and CDR2 is SNTAGT in the germline V gene. The CDR3 loop reads CASSEGTYNEQFF. CDR3 DNA sequence: TGTGCCAGCAGTGAAGGGACCTACAATGAGCAGTTCTTC.